A selection of T cell receptor beta chains follows, all from one sample in a study of blood T cell repertoires in COVID-19. The assay was immunoSEQ multiplex PCR, and TCRdb's table has in-frame clones only and misses some. Of about 62,000 clones listed, around 86% were seen once; the top ten hold 1% to 1.5%. The specimen was peripheral blood. The receptors here all came from a woman over 75 with acute or convalescent COVID-19. Each CDR3 is given with its conserved first and last residue. D genes are given only for firm matches. A clone size is listed for some rows: how often the clone was seen (once, few, many), or a class if it is expanded.

d_call	j_call	clone_size	v_call	cdr3_aa	cdr3_nt
TRBD2	TRBJ2-7	-	TRBV27	CASSSLAGGSYEQYF	TGTGCCAGCAGTTCACTAGCGGGGGGCTCCTACGAGCAGTACTTC
TRBD2	TRBJ2-2	-	TRBV7-3	CASSPGLASGELFF	TGTGCCAGCAGCCCAGGACTAGCGTCCGGGGAGCTGTTTTTT
TRBD1	TRBJ2-7	-	TRBV7-9	CASNRDREYHEQYF	TGTGCCAGCAACCGGGACAGGGAATACCACGAGCAGTACTTC
-	TRBJ1-2	-	TRBV9	CASSATLQANYGYTF	TGTGCCAGCAGCGCGACCTTGCAGGCTAACTATGGCTACACCTTC
TRBD1	TRBJ2-7	few	TRBV9	CASSVGLIGTVNYEQYF	TGTGCCAGCAGCGTAGGTCTTATTGGGACAGTAAACTACGAGCAGTACTTC
-	TRBJ1-6	-	TRBV7-2	CASSPGQPTDLTF	TGTGCCAGCAGCCCTGGGCAGCCGACAGACCTCACCTTT
-	TRBJ1-2	once	TRBV29-1	CSVEARNYGYTF	TGCAGCGTTGAAGCTCGTAACTATGGCTACACCTTC
-	TRBJ1-2	-	TRBV7-2	CASSLEGQVYGYTF	TGTGCCAGCAGCTTAGAGGGGCAGGTCTATGGCTACACCTTC
-	TRBJ1-1	-	TRBV7-8	CASSRQGTEAFF	TGTGCCAGCAGCCGGCAGGGTACTGAAGCTTTCTTT
-	TRBJ1-1	-	TRBV12-3/TRBV12-4	CASRLRVNTEAFF	TGTGCCAGCAGATTAAGAGTGAACACTGAAGCTTTCTTT
-	TRBJ2-3	-	TRBV5-1	CASSLEGRGRTDTQYF	TGCGCCAGCAGCTTGGAAGGGCGGGGGCGCACAGATACGCAGTATTTT
-	TRBJ1-5	-	TRBV6-5	CASSYTAHQPQHF	TGTGCCAGCAGTTACACAGCCCATCAGCCCCAGCATTTT
-	TRBJ1-6	-	TRBV14	CASSQQGSSPLHF	TGTGCCAGCAGCCAACAGGGAAGTTCACCCCTCCACTTT
TRBD1	TRBJ2-7	-	TRBV9	CASSTRTGTGRHEQYF	TGTGCCAGCAGCACCCGCACTGGGACAGGGAGGCACGAGCAGTACTTC
-	TRBJ2-1	-	TRBV7-9	CASRLQGHEQFF	TGTGCCAGCAGACTTCAGGGGCATGAGCAGTTCTTC
TRBD1	TRBJ1-4	-	TRBV4-1	CASSSRQGVANEKLFF	TGCGCCAGCAGCTCACGACAGGGGGTAGCTAATGAAAAACTGTTTTTT
-	TRBJ1-1	once	TRBV5-1	CASEKTGMNTEAFF	TGCGCCAGCGAAAAGACGGGTATGAACACTGAAGCTTTCTTT
TRBD1	TRBJ2-7	-	TRBV19	CASSIQGAGEQYF	TGTGCCAGTAGTATACAGGGGGCAGGCGAGCAGTACTTC
-	TRBJ1-2	-	TRBV3-1/TRBV3-2	CASSLVTYGYTF	TGTGCCAGCAGCCTAGTTACTTATGGCTACACCTTC
-	TRBJ2-5	-	TRBV7-9	CASSLGTGVRTQYF	TGTGCCAGCAGCTTAGGGACTGGCGTGCGGACCCAGTACTTC
-	TRBJ1-5	-	TRBV7-2	CASSLAGGLGIPQHF	TGTGCCAGCAGCTTGGCGGGAGGCCTAGGGATACCCCAGCATTTT
TRBD1	TRBJ1-2	-	TRBV10-2	CASSGTGGAYGYTF	TGCGCCAGCAGTGGGACAGGGGGCGCTTATGGCTACACCTTC
TRBD1	TRBJ2-2	-	TRBV7-3	CASSSGQLGTGELFF	TGTGCCAGCAGCTCGGGACAGTTGGGGACCGGGGAGCTGTTTTTT
TRBD1	TRBJ2-6	-	TRBV29-1	CSVGTGESGANVLTF	TGCAGCGTTGGAACAGGGGAATCTGGGGCCAACGTCCTGACTTTC
-	TRBJ2-2	-	TRBV6-5	CASTRQITGELFF	TGTGCCAGCACCCGACAGATCACCGGGGAGCTGTTTTTT
TRBD1	TRBJ1-6	-	TRBV10-3	CAIRGQDNSPLHF	TGTGCCATCAGGGGACAGGATAATTCACCCCTCCACTTT
TRBD2	TRBJ2-1	-	TRBV6-5	CASSYIRGRGGNEQFF	TGTGCCAGCAGTTACATTCGCGGGAGAGGCGGTAATGAGCAGTTCTTC
-	TRBJ1-1	-	TRBV18	CASSPQETLGGTEAFF	TGTGCCAGCTCACCGCAAGAAACCCTGGGGGGCACTGAAGCTTTCTTT
-	TRBJ1-2	once	TRBV6-1	CASSEAEPGLYGYTF	TGTGCCAGCAGTGAAGCTGAGCCAGGGTTGTATGGCTACACCTTC
TRBD1	TRBJ2-7	-	TRBV7-8	CASSLMGQVSYEQYF	TGTGCCAGCAGCTTAATGGGACAGGTCTCCTACGAGCAGTACTTC
-	TRBJ2-1	-	TRBV7-5	CVRRTWGQGIVYNEQFF	-
-	TRBJ2-5	-	TRBV5-6	CASSLLAEETQYF	TGTGCCAGCAGCTTACTGGCGGAAGAGACCCAGTACTTC
-	TRBJ1-1	-	TRBV7-9	CASQTGMNTEAFF	TGTGCCAGCCAGACAGGAATGAACACTGAAGCTTTCTTT
TRBD1	TRBJ1-5	-	TRBV6-2/TRBV6-3	CASSRTGGNQPQHF	TGTGCCAGCAGTCGGACAGGGGGCAATCAGCCCCAGCATTTT
-	TRBJ1-2	-	TRBV10-3	CAIALKSDYGYTF	TGTGCCATCGCACTCAAATCGGACTATGGCTACACCTTC
TRBD1	TRBJ1-1	-	TRBV6-5	CASSTQGPEAFF	TGTGCCAGCAGTACACAGGGGCCTGAAGCTTTCTTT
-	TRBJ2-2	-	TRBV12-3/TRBV12-4	CASRPGVTGELFF	TGTGCCAGCAGGCCAGGGGTCACCGGGGAGCTGTTTTTT
TRBD2	TRBJ2-5	-	TRBV6-5	CASRVGGGARETQYF	TGTGCCAGCAGAGTCGGCGGGGGGGCCCGGGAGACCCAGTACTTC
TRBD2	TRBJ2-2	-	TRBV5-4	CASSPLGSGRSAAGELFF	TGTGCCAGCAGCCCCCTTGGGAGCGGGAGAAGTGCGGCCGGGGAGCTGTTTTTT
TRBD2	TRBJ2-3	-	TRBV4-2	CASSQELAGSGDTQYF	TGTGCCAGCAGCCAAGAACTAGCGGGGTCAGGAGATACGCAGTATTTT
TRBD2	TRBJ2-7	-	TRBV6-2/TRBV6-3	CASSPGLAGGRYEQYF	TGTGCCAGCAGCCCCGGACTAGCGGGGGGGAGATACGAGCAGTACTTC
TRBD2	TRBJ2-3	-	TRBV28	CASSRTSGSTTQYF	TGTGCCAGCAGCCGGACTAGCGGGAGTACTACGCAGTATTTT
TRBD1	TRBJ2-1	once	TRBV5-4	CASTRRDRDRNEQFF	TGTGCCAGCACGCGCCGGGACAGAGATAGGAATGAGCAGTTCTTC
-	TRBJ2-2	once	TRBV19	CASSLQGTGWAGELFF	TGTGCCAGTAGCTTACAGGGAACGGGATGGGCCGGGGAGCTGTTTTTT
-	TRBJ1-2	-	TRBV29-1	CSAADNYGYTF	TGCAGCGCGGCAGATAACTATGGCTACACCTTC
TRBD1	TRBJ1-2	-	TRBV2	CASSDGGQLNYGYTF	TGTGCCAGCAGTGATGGGGGACAGCTGAACTATGGCTACACCTTC
-	TRBJ1-6	-	TRBV6-6	CASNFRDFNSPLHF	TGTGCCAGCAACTTCCGGGATTTTAATTCACCCCTCCACTTT